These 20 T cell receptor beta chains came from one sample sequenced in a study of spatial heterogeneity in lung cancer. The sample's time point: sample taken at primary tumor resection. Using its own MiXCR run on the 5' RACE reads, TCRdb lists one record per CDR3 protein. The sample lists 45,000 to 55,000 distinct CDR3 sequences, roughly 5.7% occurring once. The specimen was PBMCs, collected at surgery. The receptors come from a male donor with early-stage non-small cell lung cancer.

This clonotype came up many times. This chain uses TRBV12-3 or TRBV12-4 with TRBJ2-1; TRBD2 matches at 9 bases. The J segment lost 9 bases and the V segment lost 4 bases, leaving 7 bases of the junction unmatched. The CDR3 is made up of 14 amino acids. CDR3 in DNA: TGTGCCAGCAGTTGGTTAGCGGGAGCGGGTGAGCAGTTCTTC. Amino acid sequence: CASSWLAGAGEQFF.

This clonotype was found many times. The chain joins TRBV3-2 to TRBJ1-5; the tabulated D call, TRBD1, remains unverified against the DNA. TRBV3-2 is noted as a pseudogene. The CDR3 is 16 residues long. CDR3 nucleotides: TGTGCCAGCAGTCCTCATCAACAGGGGGGCAATCAGCCCCAGCATTTT. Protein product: CASSPHQQGGNQPQHF.

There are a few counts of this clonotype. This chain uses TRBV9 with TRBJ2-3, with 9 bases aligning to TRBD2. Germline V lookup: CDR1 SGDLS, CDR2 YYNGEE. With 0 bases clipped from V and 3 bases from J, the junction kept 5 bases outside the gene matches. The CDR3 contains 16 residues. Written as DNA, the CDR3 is TGTGCCAGCAGCGTAGGTATGGCGGGAGGGACAGATACGCAGTATTTT. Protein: CASSVGMAGGTDTQYF.

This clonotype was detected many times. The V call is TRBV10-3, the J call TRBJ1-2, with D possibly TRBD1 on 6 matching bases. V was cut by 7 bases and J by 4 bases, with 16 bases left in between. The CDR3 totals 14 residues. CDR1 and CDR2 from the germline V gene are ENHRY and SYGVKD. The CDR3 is CAIKAGGGTYGYTF. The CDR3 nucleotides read TGTGCCATCAAGGCGGGAGGGGGAACCTATGGCTACACCTTC.

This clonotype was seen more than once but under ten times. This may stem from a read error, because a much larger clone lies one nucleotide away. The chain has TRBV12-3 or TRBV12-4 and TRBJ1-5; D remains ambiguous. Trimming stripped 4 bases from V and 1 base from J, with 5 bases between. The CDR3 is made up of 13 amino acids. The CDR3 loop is CASSSGSNQPQHF. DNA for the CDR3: TGTGCCAGCAGTTCCGGAAGCAATCAGCCCCAGCATTTT.

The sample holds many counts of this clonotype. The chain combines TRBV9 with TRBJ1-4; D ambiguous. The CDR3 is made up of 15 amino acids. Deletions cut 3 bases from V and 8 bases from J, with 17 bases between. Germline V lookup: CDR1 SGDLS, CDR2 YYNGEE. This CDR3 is CASSGLPQDGEKLFF. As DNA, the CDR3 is TGTGCCAGCAGCGGCTTACCCCAGGACGGGGAAAAACTGTTTTTT.

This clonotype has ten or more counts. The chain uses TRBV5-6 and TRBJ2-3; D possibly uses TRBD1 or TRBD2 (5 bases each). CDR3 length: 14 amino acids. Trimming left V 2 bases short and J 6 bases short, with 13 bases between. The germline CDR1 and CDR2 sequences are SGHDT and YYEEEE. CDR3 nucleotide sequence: TGTGCCAGCAGCTTTGGGACCCAAGCGGATACGCAGTATTTT. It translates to CASSFGTQADTQYF.

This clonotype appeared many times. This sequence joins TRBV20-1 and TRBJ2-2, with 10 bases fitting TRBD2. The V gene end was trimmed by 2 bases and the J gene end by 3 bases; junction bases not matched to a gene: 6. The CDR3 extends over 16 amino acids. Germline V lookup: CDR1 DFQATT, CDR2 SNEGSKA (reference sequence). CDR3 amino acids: CSARSSGRADTGELFF. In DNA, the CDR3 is TGCAGTGCTAGATCCAGCGGGAGGGCCGACACCGGGGAGCTGTTTTTT.

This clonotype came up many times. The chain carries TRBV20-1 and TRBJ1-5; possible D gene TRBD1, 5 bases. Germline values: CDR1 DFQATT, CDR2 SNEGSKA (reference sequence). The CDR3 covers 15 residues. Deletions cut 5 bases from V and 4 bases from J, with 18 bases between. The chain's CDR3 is CSACPGRDPNQPQHF. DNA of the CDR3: TGCAGTGCTTGCCCTGGGAGGGACCCGAATCAGCCCCAGCATTTT.

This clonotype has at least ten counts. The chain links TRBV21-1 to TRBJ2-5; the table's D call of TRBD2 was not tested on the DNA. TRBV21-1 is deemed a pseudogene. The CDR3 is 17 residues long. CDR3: CASSKRSQREDEETQYF. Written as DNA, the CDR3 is TGTGCCAGCAGCAAAAGGTCCCAGCGGGAGGATGAGGAGACCCAGTACTTC.

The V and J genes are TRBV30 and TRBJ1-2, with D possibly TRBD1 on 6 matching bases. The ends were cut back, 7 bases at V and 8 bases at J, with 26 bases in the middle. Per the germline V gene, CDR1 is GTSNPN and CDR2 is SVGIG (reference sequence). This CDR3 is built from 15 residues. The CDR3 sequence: CAYINLARGSDGYTF. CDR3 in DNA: TGTGCCTACATAAATCTGGCCAGGGGAAGTGACGGCTACACCTTC.

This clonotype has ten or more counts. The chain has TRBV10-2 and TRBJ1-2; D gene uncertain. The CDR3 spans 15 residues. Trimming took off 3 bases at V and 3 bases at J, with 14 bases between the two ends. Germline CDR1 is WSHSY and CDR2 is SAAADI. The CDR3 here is CASSEGDASYYGYTF. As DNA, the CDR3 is TGCGCCAGCAGTGAAGGAGACGCGTCATACTATGGCTACACCTTC.

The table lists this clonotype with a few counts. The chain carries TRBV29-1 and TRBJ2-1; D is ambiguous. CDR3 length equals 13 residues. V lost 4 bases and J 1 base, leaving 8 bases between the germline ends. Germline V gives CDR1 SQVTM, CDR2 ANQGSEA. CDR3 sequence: CSVGASSYNEQFF. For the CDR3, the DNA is TGCAGCGTTGGGGCTAGTTCCTACAATGAGCAGTTCTTC.

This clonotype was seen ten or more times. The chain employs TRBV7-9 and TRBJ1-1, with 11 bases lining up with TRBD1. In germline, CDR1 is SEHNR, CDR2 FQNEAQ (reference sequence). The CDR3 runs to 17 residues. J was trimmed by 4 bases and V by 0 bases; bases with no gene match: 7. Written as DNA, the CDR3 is TGTGCCAGCAGCTTAGCTGTGGACAGGGGGCTGAGCACTGAAGCTTTCTTT. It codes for CASSLAVDRGLSTEAFF. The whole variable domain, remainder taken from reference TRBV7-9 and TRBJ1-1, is DTGVSQNPRHKITKRGQNVTFRCDPISEHNRLYWYRQTLGQGPEFLTYFQNEAQLEKSRLLSDRFSAERPKGSFSTLEIQRTEQGDSAMYLCASSLAVDRGLSTEAFFGQGTRLTVV.

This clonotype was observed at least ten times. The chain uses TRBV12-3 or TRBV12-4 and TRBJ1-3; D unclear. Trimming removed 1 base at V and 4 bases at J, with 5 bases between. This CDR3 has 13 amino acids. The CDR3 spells CASSLGQGNTIYF. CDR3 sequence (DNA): TGTGCCAGCAGTTTAGGCCAGGGAAACACCATATATTTT.

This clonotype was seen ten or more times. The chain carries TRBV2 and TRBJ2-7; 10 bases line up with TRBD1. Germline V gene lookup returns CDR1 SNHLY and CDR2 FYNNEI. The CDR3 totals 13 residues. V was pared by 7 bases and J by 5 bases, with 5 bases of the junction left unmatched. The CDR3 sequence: CASTRTGGNEQYF. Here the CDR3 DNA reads TGTGCCAGCACCCGGACAGGGGGTAACGAGCAGTACTTC.

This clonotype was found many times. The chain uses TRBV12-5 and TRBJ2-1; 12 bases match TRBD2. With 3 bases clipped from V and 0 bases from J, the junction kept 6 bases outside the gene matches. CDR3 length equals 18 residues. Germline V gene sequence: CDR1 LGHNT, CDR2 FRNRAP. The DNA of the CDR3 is TGTGCTAGTGGTTTTTTCCTAGCGGGAGGGCTCTCCTACAATGAGCAGTTCTTC. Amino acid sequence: CASGFFLAGGLSYNEQFF.

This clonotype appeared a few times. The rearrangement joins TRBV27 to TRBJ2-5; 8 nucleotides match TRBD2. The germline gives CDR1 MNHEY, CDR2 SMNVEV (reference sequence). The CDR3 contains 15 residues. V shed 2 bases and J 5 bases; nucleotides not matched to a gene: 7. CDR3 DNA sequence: TGTGCCAGCAGTTTAACGGGACTAGTAGGCGAGACCCAGTACTTC. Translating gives CASSLTGLVGETQYF.

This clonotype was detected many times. CDR3 residues: CASSLPGGTDTQYF. CDR3 DNA: TGCGCCAGCAGCTTGCCGGGAGGAACAGATACGCAGTATTTT. V is TRBV5-1 and J is TRBJ2-3; 7 positions agree with TRBD2. Germline CDR1 and CDR2: SGHRS and YFSETQ. V shed 1 base and J 3 bases; nucleotides not matched to a gene: 2. The CDR3 covers 14 residues.

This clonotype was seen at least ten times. Here the CDR3 reads CASSQAGRGNYGYTF. CDR3 nucleotide sequence: TGTGCCAGCAGCCAAGCGGGACGGGGTAACTATGGCTACACCTTC. V and J are TRBV14 and TRBJ1-2, with D possibly matching TRBD1 (5 bases). Trimming removed 1 base at V and 1 base at J, with 10 bases between. CDR3 length equals 15 residues. Germline values: CDR1 SGHDN, CDR2 FVKESK.